This T cell receptor beta chain emerged from a study of CXCR3-negative and CXCR3-positive naive CD8 T cells. Looking at the study overall: Sequencing gave 120 million to 150 million TRB reads overall, about 1.5 +/- 0.3 million per library.

5' RACE that incorporated UMI labels was used to prepare the TRB cDNA libraries. After re-calling the 5' RACE reads, TCRdb lists one entry per CDR3 protein, DNA absent. Its clone listing holds tens of thousands of distinct CDR3 sequences. As concerns this clonotype: Antigen unknown.

Study conclusions and caveats: CXCR3-negative naive cells had less hydrophobic TRB CDR3s than did CXCR3-positive naive cells.

Germline values: CDR1 SGHAT, CDR2 FQNNGV. The CDR3 contains 14 residues. This chain links TRBV11-2 with TRBJ1-5. The TCR originated in a human donor in good health. Some clones in this sample may be carry-over from other donors' samples. The sample taken for sequencing was naive CXCR3+ CD8+ T cells from blood. Subset defined: CD45RO-CCR7+CD27+CD95- naive CD8+ T cells expressing CXCR3 (TNR3+). The CDR3 reads CASSLGTYNQPQHF. Using reference TRBV11-2 and TRBJ1-5 for the parts outside the CDR3, the full variable domain is EAGVAQSPRYKIIEKRQSVAFWCNPISGHATLYWYQQILGQGPKLLIQFQNNGVVDDSQLPKDRFSAERLKGVDSTLKIQPAKLEDSAVYLCASSLGTYNQPQHFGDGTRLSIL.